This T cell receptor beta chain stems from a study of blood T cell repertoires in COVID-19. Study-level background: Collection of acute and convalescent COVID-19 samples took place in the United States, Italy and Spain. The cDNA or gDNA used as material had been derived from T cells, B-cell-depleted T cells, or PBMCs.

Trimming took off 4 bases at V and 6 bases at J, with 12 bases between the two ends. This CDR3 comprises 13 residues. Germline CDR1 is SGHVS and CDR2 is FQNEAQ. Assay: immunoSEQ multiplex PCR; the TCRdb copy retains only in-frame clones and omits some. The data show about 240,000 clones, around nine tenths seen once. Source material: peripheral blood. The chain has TRBV7-8 and TRBJ1-1; no reliable D call. The TCR comes from a woman in her 70s with active or convalescent COVID-19. CDR3 amino acids: CASSSPGGSEAFF. CDR3 nucleotide sequence: TGTGCCAGCAGCTCCCCGGGAGGCTCTGAAGCTTTCTTT.